The sequence of this T cell receptor beta chain was determined in a study of shared clonotypes between healthy human individuals. Study findings and constraints: What limited the represented genetic and exposure-history diversity was the small number of donors. Some naive CD4 clonotypes, 4% to 6%, turned up in common across a handful of donors.

The germline gives CDR1 MDHEN, CDR2 SYDVKM. V was cut by 5 bases and J by 2 bases, with 7 bases left in between. This CDR3 contains 13 residues. At the deep level, the assay was run. Sorted-subset replicate PCR reactions were performed with approximately 0.2 ug DNA, corresponding to tens of thousands of T cell genomes. The method was immunoSEQ multiplex PCR; TCRdb's version includes in-frame clones alone and lacks a portion of them. The top ten clones hold about 1.7% of a sample with 600,000 to 750,000 clones, about two thirds of them seen once. To note about this clone: Its cognate antigen is unknown.

The source is a woman aged 30 to 39 in good health. V and J are TRBV28 and TRBJ1-5, with D unclear. The material sequenced was memory CD4+ T cells sorted from blood. Documented subset: CD45RA-negative fraction. CDR3 in amino acids: CASSAPGNQPQHF. The CDR3, as DNA: TGTGCCAGCAGTGCCCCCGGCAATCAGCCCCAGCATTTT.